The rows below give T cell receptor beta chains drawn from one sample of a study of T-cell reconstitution after alpha-beta-depleted transplantation in children. A single record per CDR3 protein comes from TCRdb applying MiXCR to the PCR reads. The sample holds a few hundred thousand distinct CDR3 sequences, about 7% seen once. The sample here was PBMCs, taken before TCRalphabeta/CD19-depleted stem cell transplant. The origin of the receptors is a boy under 10 years old with acute lymphoblastic leukemia, due to receive a stem cell transplant. Each CDR3 is given with its conserved first and last residue. The D gene is left open where the match is weak. A clone size is listed for some rows: how often the clone was seen (once, few, many), or a class if it is expanded.

few TRBJ1-2 TRBV27 TRBD1 TGTGCCAGCAGTCCCTATACCGGGACAGAGACTAACTATGGCTACACCTTC CASSPYTGTETNYGYTF
few TRBJ2-1 TRBV14 TRBD1 TGTGCCAGCAGCCAAGGACAGGGATACAATGAGCAGTTCTTC CASSQGQGYNEQFF
many TRBJ2-1 TRBV7-2 TRBD2 TGTGCCAGCAGCGCTACTAGCGGGGGGGGCTACAATGAGCAGTTCTTC CASSATSGGGYNEQFF
many TRBJ2-1 TRBV7-2 - TGTGCCAGCAGCGCCCAAAGGACAGACTACAATGAGCAGTTCTTC CASSAQRTDYNEQFF
many TRBJ2-1 TRBV14 - TGTGCCAGCAGCCATGAGGTGGGCTCCTACAATGAGCAGTTCTTC CASSHEVGSYNEQFF
many TRBJ1-1 TRBV20-1 TRBD1 TGCAGTGCAAAGGACAGGCTTGCCTTGGACACTGAAGCTTTCTTT CSAKDRLALDTEAFF
few TRBJ1-2 TRBV29-1 - TGCAGCGTTGAAATAACGGCCAGGGTCGGTGGCTACACCTTC CSVEITARVGGYTF
many TRBJ2-3 TRBV5-1 TRBD2 TGCGCCAGCCGAATTTCAGCGGGGGCCTTCACAGATACGCAGTATTTT CASRISAGAFTDTQYF
- TRBJ1-5 TRBV7-2 - TGTGCCAGCAGCCCTTGGTTGGAGACGAATCAGCCCCAGCATTTT CASSPWLETNQPQHF
- TRBJ1-2 TRBV15 TRBD1 TGTGCCACCAGCAGAGATGGGACAGGGGGTTCCTATGGCTACACCTTC CATSRDGTGGSYGYTF
many TRBJ2-2 TRBV29-1 - TGCAGCGTTGCTAGGACAGCTACTAACACCGGGGAGCTGTTTTTT CSVARTATNTGELFF
many TRBJ2-5 TRBV6-2/TRBV6-3 TRBD1 TGTGCCAGCAGCCTCGGACAGGGGATTGGGCATAAGGAGACCCAGTACTTC CASSLGQGIGHKETQYF
many TRBJ2-1 TRBV5-1 - TGCGCCAGCAGCTTAGAGTCAGGGAGGCATGAGCAGTTCTTC CASSLESGRHEQFF
few TRBJ1-1 TRBV4-3 - TGCGCCAGCAGCCAAGATCAACGGCAGGCTATCACTGAAGCTTTCTTT CASSQDQRQAITEAFF
many TRBJ2-7 TRBV6-2/TRBV6-3 TRBD1 TGTGCCAGCGCCGGGACAGGAGGGGAGCAGTACTTC CASAGTGGEQYF
- TRBJ1-1 TRBV27 TRBD1 TGTGCCAGCAGTTCACCGACAGGGGGCAAGGTAGGGCTCTTCACTGAAGCTTTCTTT CASSSPTGGKVGLFTEAFF
many TRBJ1-1 TRBV28 - TGTGCCAGTATTAAAATGAACACTGAAGCTTTCTTT CASIKMNTEAFF
many TRBJ2-7 TRBV7-9 TRBD2 TGTGCCAGCAGTTCTGGGGGGGTATCAAACGAGCAGTACTTC CASSSGGVSNEQYF
- TRBJ1-6 TRBV6-5 - TGTGCCAGCAGTTACAGGAATTCACCCCTCCACTTT CASSYRNSPLHF
- TRBJ2-4 TRBV6-4 - TGTGCCAGCAGTGACTTTGGGCAGCCAGGGGACATTCAGTACTTC CASSDFGQPGDIQYF
many TRBJ1-3 TRBV29-1 - TGCAGCGCGATAACAGGGTCCTCTGGAAACACCATATATTTT CSAITGSSGNTIYF
many TRBJ2-7 TRBV27 TRBD2 TGTGCCAGCGGGGCTAGCGGGAGTCTCGAGCAGTACTTC CASGASGSLEQYF
many TRBJ2-7 TRBV20-1 TRBD2 TGCAGTGCTGATAGCGGGGGGAGCTCCTACGAGCAGTACTTC CSADSGGSSYEQYF
- TRBJ2-2 TRBV7-9 - TGTGCCAGCCTCGTGATTGCCGGGGAGCTGTTTTTT CASLVIAGELFF
many TRBJ2-2 TRBV4-3 - TGCGCCAGCAGCCAAGATCCATGGGGGGGCGAGAACACCGGGGAGCTGTTTTTT CASSQDPWGGENTGELFF
few TRBJ1-3 TRBV7-9 TRBD1 TGTGCCAGCAGCCTAAAGGGGGCGCTTGGAAACACCATATATTTT CASSLKGALGNTIYF
- TRBJ1-4 TRBV20-1 - TGCAGTGCTAGAGGAGAGCAGGGAGCCGGGAAACTGTTTTTT CSARGEQGAGKLFF
- TRBJ2-3 TRBV6-5 TRBD1 TGTGCCAGCAGTTACGGTGGGACAGACTTTAGCACAGATACGCAGTATTTT CASSYGGTDFSTDTQYF
few TRBJ2-7 TRBV7-9 - TGTGCCAGCAGCCAGGCCTCCCCCGCTATCTACGAGCAGTACTTC CASSQASPAIYEQYF
many TRBJ2-5 TRBV12-3/TRBV12-4 - TGTGCCAGCAGTTGGGGAGGGGGCCAAGAGACCCAGTACTTC CASSWGGGQETQYF
few TRBJ2-1 TRBV7-9 TRBD2 TGTGCCAGCAGCTTACCGCCCGGGACTAGCCTTTACAATGAGCAGTTCTTC CASSLPPGTSLYNEQFF
- TRBJ2-3 TRBV6-1 - TGTGCCAGCAGTGGGGACTCCGACAACACAGATACGCAGTATTTT CASSGDSDNTDTQYF
few TRBJ1-1 TRBV12-3/TRBV12-4 - TGTGCCAGCAGTTTAGTGAGGGCGCTGGGGAACACTGAAGCTTTCTTT CASSLVRALGNTEAFF
many TRBJ2-2 TRBV9 TRBD2 TGTGCCAGCAGCCTGCGGGGGGCCGTCGTCGGGGAGCTGTTTTTT CASSLRGAVVGELFF
many TRBJ2-2 TRBV11-2 TRBD2 TGTGCCAGCAGCTTAGATAATCCCACTAGCGGGATAGGGGAGCTGTTTTTT CASSLDNPTSGIGELFF
- TRBJ1-5 TRBV6-5 - TGTGCCAGCAGTTCCAGAGGCCGACAGGACAATCAGCCCCAGCATTTT CASSSRGRQDNQPQHF
many TRBJ2-2 TRBV3-1 - TGTGCCAGCAGCCCCTTCTTAAGCACCGGGGAGCTGTTTTTT CASSPFLSTGELFF
few TRBJ2-1 TRBV4-3 - TGCGCCAGCAGCCAAGAACCCCAGGGGGGACACAATGAGCAGTTCTTC CASSQEPQGGHNEQFF
- TRBJ1-5 TRBV28 - TGTGCCAGCAGTCGCCGGGACGGAGATCAGCCCCAGCATTTT CASSRRDGDQPQHF
many TRBJ2-7 TRBV14 - TGTGCCAGCAGCACCGGGGGTTCAGACTACGAGCAGTACTTC CASSTGGSDYEQYF
many TRBJ2-1 TRBV5-1 - TGCGCCAGCAGCTTCTCCGGGGAATCCTACAATGAGCAGTTCTTC CASSFSGESYNEQFF
many TRBJ1-1 TRBV29-1 TRBD1 TGCAGCGGATGGACAGGGGGCGTTTTCGGCACTGAAGCTTTCTTT CSGWTGGVFGTEAFF
many TRBJ2-1 TRBV28 TRBD2 TGTGCCAGCAGTAGCGGGGGTTACAATGAGCAGTTCTTC CASSSGGYNEQFF
few TRBJ1-1 TRBV4-3 - TGCGCCAGCAGCCATGCGGGGGGTGAAGCTTTCTTT CASSHAGGEAFF
many TRBJ1-2 TRBV12-3/TRBV12-4 - TGTGCCAGCTCAGCCCTGGATTATGGCTACACCTTC CASSALDYGYTF
- TRBJ2-7 TRBV10-3 - TGTGCCATCAGTGAGGCAGCGAGCTCCTACGAGCAGTACTTC CAISEAASSYEQYF
- TRBJ2-3 TRBV7-9 - TGTGCCAGCAGCTTTAGTCTGGACACAGATACGCAGTATTTT CASSFSLDTDTQYF
many TRBJ2-1 TRBV28 TRBD2 TGTGCCAGCAAACCGACTAGCGGGAGAAATGAGCAGTTCTTC CASKPTSGRNEQFF
many TRBJ1-3 TRBV3-1 TRBD1 TGTGCCAGCAGCCTTCGGACAGGGGGCAATGGAAACACCATATATTTT CASSLRTGGNGNTIYF